This is a list of T cell receptor beta chains from one sample in a study of blood T cell repertoires in COVID-19. The method was immunoSEQ multiplex PCR; TCRdb's version includes in-frame clones alone and lacks a portion of them. The sample has roughly 180,000 clones, around 85% seen once. Sequenced: peripheral blood. These receptors came from a man aged 70-80 years with active or convalescent COVID-19. Each CDR3 is given with its conserved first and last residue. A D gene is named only where the DNA matches it firmly. The size field is filled for only some rows; it gives once, few, many or a size class.

v_call	j_call	clone_size	d_call	cdr3_aa	cdr3_nt
TRBV12-3/TRBV12-4	TRBJ1-5	-	-	CASSFSSNQPQHF	TGTGCCAGCAGTTTCAGTAGCAATCAGCCCCAGCATTTT
TRBV4-3	TRBJ1-4	-	-	CASSHPPHNEKLFF	TGCGCCAGCAGCCACCCGCCACATAATGAAAAACTGTTTTTT
TRBV18	TRBJ1-4	once	TRBD1	CASSPRTGGYEKLFF	TGTGCCAGCTCACCCCGGACAGGGGGCTACGAAAAACTGTTTTTT
TRBV21-1	TRBJ1-5	-	-	CASSKRDRDNQPQHF	TGTGCCAGCAGCAAAAGGGACAGGGACAATCAGCCCCAGCATTTT
TRBV28	TRBJ2-5	-	TRBD2	CASRLAGTRETQYF	TGTGCCAGCAGGCTAGCGGGAACTCGAGAGACCCAGTACTTC
TRBV7-6	TRBJ1-1	-	TRBD1	CASSTQGYTEAFF	TGTGCCAGCAGCACACAGGGGTACACTGAAGCTTTCTTT
TRBV7-2	TRBJ1-2	-	-	CASSLSRDIYGYTF	TGTGCCAGCAGCTTATCACGGGACATCTATGGCTACACCTTC
TRBV28	TRBJ2-1	-	-	CASSLGYEQFF	TGTGCCAGCAGTTTGGGCTATGAGCAGTTCTTC
TRBV19	TRBJ1-1	-	TRBD1	CASSVRDRNTEAFF	TGTGCCAGTAGTGTTCGGGACAGGAACACTGAAGCTTTCTTT
TRBV7-9	TRBJ1-3	-	-	CASSLDTSLSGNTIYF	TGTGCCAGCAGCTTAGACACTAGCCTATCTGGAAACACCATATATTTT
TRBV2	TRBJ1-4	-	-	CASSEGWQGFNEKLFF	TGTGCCAGCAGTGAAGGTTGGCAGGGCTTTAATGAAAAACTGTTTTTT